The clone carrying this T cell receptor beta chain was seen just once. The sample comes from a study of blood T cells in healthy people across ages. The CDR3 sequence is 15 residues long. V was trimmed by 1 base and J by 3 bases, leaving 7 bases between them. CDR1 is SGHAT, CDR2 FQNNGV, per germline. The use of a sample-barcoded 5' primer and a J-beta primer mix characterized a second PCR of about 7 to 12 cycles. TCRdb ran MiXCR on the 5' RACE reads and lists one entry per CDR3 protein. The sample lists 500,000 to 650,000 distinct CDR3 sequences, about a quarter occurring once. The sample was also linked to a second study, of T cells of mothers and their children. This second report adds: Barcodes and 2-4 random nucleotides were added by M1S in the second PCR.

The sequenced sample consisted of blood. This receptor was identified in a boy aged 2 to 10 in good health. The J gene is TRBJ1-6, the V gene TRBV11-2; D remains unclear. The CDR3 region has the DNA TGTGCCAGCAGCTTAGTCCGGGACTATAATTCACCCCTCCACTTT. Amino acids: CASSLVRDYNSPLHF.